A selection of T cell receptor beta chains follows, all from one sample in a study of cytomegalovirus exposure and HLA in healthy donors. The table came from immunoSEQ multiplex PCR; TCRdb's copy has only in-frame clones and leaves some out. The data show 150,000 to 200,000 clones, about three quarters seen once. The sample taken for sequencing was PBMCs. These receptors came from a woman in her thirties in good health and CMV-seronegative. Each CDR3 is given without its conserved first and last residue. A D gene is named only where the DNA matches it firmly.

CDR3: ASRDRGSQETQY; J: TRBJ2-5; D: TRBD1; V: TRBV28
CDR3: ASSDRDRGNTGELF; J: TRBJ2-2; D: TRBD1; V: TRBV7-9
CDR3: SASSGDGYT; J: TRBJ1-2; D: -; V: TRBV20-1
CDR3: ASSDSGRGVTEAF; J: TRBJ1-1; D: -; V: TRBV7-6
CDR3: ASSGTGYGNTIY; J: TRBJ1-3; D: TRBD1; V: TRBV9
CDR3: ASISVAGEVTQY; J: TRBJ2-5; D: TRBD2; V: TRBV6-1
CDR3: ASSSTSGGYNEQF; J: TRBJ2-1; D: TRBD2; V: TRBV19
CDR3: ASSIGSSGGPETQY; J: TRBJ2-5; D: TRBD2; V: TRBV7-6
CDR3: ASSFLAVGTDTQY; J: TRBJ2-3; D: TRBD2; V: TRBV27
CDR3: ASSLELSAGELF; J: TRBJ2-2; D: -; V: TRBV7-9
CDR3: ASSFDWDGYT; J: TRBJ1-2; D: -; V: TRBV13
CDR3: AWTSGENTIY; J: TRBJ1-3; D: -; V: TRBV30
CDR3: ASRGGSYEQY; J: TRBJ2-7; D: TRBD2; V: TRBV28
CDR3: ARTFGRRNQETQY; J: TRBJ2-5; D: -; V: TRBV6-5
CDR3: ASSSLDRDRVEDYGYT; J: TRBJ1-2; D: TRBD1; V: TRBV7-9
CDR3: ASSVGPGGRDTQY; J: TRBJ2-3; D: TRBD2; V: TRBV9
CDR3: AWNQGAEAF; J: TRBJ1-1; D: -; V: TRBV30
CDR3: ASSLMTSGIYNEQF; J: TRBJ2-1; D: TRBD2; V: TRBV4-3
CDR3: SVEGRIDSYEQY; J: TRBJ2-7; D: -; V: TRBV29-1
CDR3: ASSTDRGSTEAF; J: TRBJ1-1; D: TRBD1; V: TRBV9
CDR3: ASNIGVYNEQF; J: TRBJ2-1; D: -; V: TRBV19
CDR3: ASSFTGGDTDTQY; J: TRBJ2-3; D: TRBD2; V: TRBV5-6
CDR3: ASSGMNTGELF; J: TRBJ2-2; D: -; V: TRBV2
CDR3: ASSLQGHTGELF; J: TRBJ2-2; D: -; V: TRBV7-8
CDR3: ASSLVDTPYGYT; J: TRBJ1-2; D: -; V: TRBV5-6
CDR3: ASEGRNYGYT; J: TRBJ1-2; D: -; V: TRBV28
CDR3: ASSVNIRDSYGYT; J: TRBJ1-2; D: TRBD1; V: TRBV27
CDR3: SASGTYEQY; J: TRBJ2-7; D: -; V: TRBV20-1
CDR3: ASSYTQAYEQY; J: TRBJ2-7; D: -; V: TRBV7-2
CDR3: ASSLLSGGAETQY; J: TRBJ2-5; D: TRBD2; V: TRBV5-4
CDR3: ASSTITGEYPYEQY; J: TRBJ2-7; D: TRBD1; V: TRBV4-3
CDR3: ASRSGGELVMKF; J: TRBJ2-1; D: TRBD2; V: TRBV10-2
CDR3: ASSQAGQLAGGLTDTQY; J: TRBJ2-3; D: TRBD2; V: TRBV4-3
CDR3: SVEQGGENIQY; J: TRBJ2-4; D: -; V: TRBV29-1
CDR3: ASSQDSVAF; J: TRBJ1-1; D: -; V: TRBV7-2
CDR3: ASSHTGGAGAF; J: TRBJ1-1; D: TRBD1; V: TRBV6-1
CDR3: ASSPSGVAGPYMDEQY; J: TRBJ2-7; D: TRBD2; V: TRBV9
CDR3: ASSLFMNTEAF; J: TRBJ1-1; D: -; V: TRBV28
CDR3: ASSQQITYNEQF; J: TRBJ2-1; D: -; V: TRBV4-1
CDR3: ASSRVGRRYNQPQH; J: TRBJ1-5; D: -; V: TRBV7-6
CDR3: AIGRPVLNTEAF; J: TRBJ1-1; D: -; V: TRBV10-3
CDR3: ATSRSGGGSSYEQY; J: TRBJ2-7; D: TRBD2; V: TRBV15
CDR3: SAEGGEGQTNEKLF; J: TRBJ1-4; D: -; V: TRBV29-1
CDR3: ASSVEPGQTYEQY; J: TRBJ2-7; D: -; V: TRBV9
CDR3: ASKRRDRGVETQY; J: TRBJ2-5; D: TRBD1; V: TRBV19
CDR3: ASSSRGSNTGELF; J: TRBJ2-2; D: -; V: TRBV7-3
CDR3: ASSFASGSNQPQH; J: TRBJ1-5; D: -; V: TRBV27
CDR3: ASSQTLTITGTTQETQY; J: TRBJ2-5; D: TRBD2; V: TRBV4-1
CDR3: SVEGSSGGAVNEQF; J: TRBJ2-1; D: TRBD2; V: TRBV29-1
CDR3: ASSQGRATEAF; J: TRBJ1-1; D: -; V: TRBV4-1
CDR3: ASSESGSNYNEQF; J: TRBJ2-1; D: -; V: TRBV6-1
CDR3: ASRRGGTEAF; J: TRBJ1-1; D: -; V: TRBV7-9